Described below is a single TCR beta chain sequence and its context. Its antigen is as yet unknown. The 5'RACE method, run with constant-segment primers, produced TCR alpha and TCR beta cDNA libraries (carrying sample barcodes and UMIs). TCRdb reanalysed the 5' RACE reads using MiXCR and keeps one entry per CDR3 protein. The data contain a few hundred thousand distinct CDR3 sequences, 15% to 20% of them singletons. The sample originates from a study of T-cell memory formation after mild COVID-19. Study details: TCR clusters showed largely donor specificity.

General study results and limits: Largely, contracting CD4+ clones fell within CM and EM, and contracting CD8+ clones within EMRA.

The CDR3 sequence is 16 residues long. J lost 0 bases, V lost 6 bases, and 8 bases had no gene match. Looked up from germline, CDR1 is MDHEN and CDR2 is SYDVKM. The chain has TRBV28 and TRBJ2-1, with 7 bases aligning to TRBD2. The TCR originated in a man younger than 35 who had mild COVID-19 (a few samples of this study predate the infection). Cell type and time point are not known. Sequenced input: PBMCs or a T cell subset sorted from them (not recorded which). CDR3 DNA: TGTGCCAGCAGAGCGGGACGGGTGAGCTCCTACAATGAGCAGTTCTTC. It yields the protein CASRAGRVSSYNEQFF.